This T cell receptor beta chain was captured in a study of a mutant IDH1 vaccine in newly diagnosed glioma. In germline, CDR1 is SGHRS, CDR2 YFSETQ. The CDR3 is 14 amino acids. Trimming left V 0 bases short and J 1 base short, with 7 bases between. Time point noted: baseline, week 1 (first vaccination visit). Treatment meaning: pre-vaccination baseline after standard-of-care therapy. Measured with immunoSEQ multiplex PCR; TCRdb has only the in-frame clones, and not every one. This sample has tens of thousands of clones, with 86% found just once. The rearrangement links TRBV5-1 to TRBJ2-5; the D gene is possibly TRBD1 (5 bases). This TCR came from a man in his forties with glioma. Sequenced material: PBMCs, taken from a glioma patient treated with radiotherapy, temozolomide or both. The CDR3 nucleotides are TGCGCCAGCAGCTTGGTAACAGGCCAAGAGACCCAGTACTTC. Protein: CASSLVTGQETQYF.